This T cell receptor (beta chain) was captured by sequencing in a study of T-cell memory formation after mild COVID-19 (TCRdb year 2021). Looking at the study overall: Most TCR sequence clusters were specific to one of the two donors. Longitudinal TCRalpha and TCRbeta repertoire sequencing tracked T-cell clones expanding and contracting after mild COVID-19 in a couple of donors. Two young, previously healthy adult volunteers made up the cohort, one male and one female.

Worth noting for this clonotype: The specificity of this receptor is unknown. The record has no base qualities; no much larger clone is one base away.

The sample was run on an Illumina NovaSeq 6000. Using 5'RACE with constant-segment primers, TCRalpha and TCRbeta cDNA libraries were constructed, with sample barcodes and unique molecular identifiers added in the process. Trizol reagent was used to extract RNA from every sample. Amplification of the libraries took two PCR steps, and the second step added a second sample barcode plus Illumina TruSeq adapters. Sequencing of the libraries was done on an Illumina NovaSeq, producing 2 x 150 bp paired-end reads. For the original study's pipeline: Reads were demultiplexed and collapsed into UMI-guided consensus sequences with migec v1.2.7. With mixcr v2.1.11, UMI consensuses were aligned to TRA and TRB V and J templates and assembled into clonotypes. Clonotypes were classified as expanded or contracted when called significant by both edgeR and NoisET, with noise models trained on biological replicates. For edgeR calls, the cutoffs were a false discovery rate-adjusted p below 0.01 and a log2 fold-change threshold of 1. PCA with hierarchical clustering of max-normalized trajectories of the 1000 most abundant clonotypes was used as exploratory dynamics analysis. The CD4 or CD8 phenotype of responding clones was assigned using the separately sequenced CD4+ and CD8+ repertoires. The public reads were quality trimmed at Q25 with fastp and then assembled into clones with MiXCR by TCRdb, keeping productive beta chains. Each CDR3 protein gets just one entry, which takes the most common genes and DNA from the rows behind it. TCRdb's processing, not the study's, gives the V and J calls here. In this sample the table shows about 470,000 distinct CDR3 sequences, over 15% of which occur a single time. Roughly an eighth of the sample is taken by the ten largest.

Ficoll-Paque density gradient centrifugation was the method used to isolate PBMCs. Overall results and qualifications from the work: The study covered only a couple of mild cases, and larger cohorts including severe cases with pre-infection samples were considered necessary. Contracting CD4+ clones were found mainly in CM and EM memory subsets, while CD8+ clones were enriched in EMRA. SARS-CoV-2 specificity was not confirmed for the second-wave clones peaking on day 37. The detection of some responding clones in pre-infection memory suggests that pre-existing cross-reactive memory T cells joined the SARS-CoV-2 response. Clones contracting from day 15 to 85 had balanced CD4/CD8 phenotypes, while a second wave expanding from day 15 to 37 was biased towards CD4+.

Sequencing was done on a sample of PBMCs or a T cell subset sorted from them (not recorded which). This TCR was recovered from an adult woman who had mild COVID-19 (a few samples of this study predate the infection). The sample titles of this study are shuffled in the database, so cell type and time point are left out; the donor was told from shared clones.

The DNA sequence follows: TGTGCCAGCAGCTTAGAAGCAGGGGGCGCGTATGGCTACACCTTC. The translation is CASSLEAGGAYGYTF. The rearrangement joined TRBV7-2 to TRBJ1-2; 8 junctional bases match TRBD1. CDR3 length: 15 amino acids, cysteine to phenylalanine. Only the CDR3 DNA stays, 45 bases, in frame from base 1. CDR1 SGHTA and CDR2 FQGNSA were looked up in the germline V gene. The junction shows trimming of 1 base on V and 5 bases on J, and the gene matches do not reach 6 bases of it. Beyond the CDR3, the reference TRBV7-2 and TRBJ1-2 genes provide the residues; the full variable domain reads: GAGVSQSPSNKVTEKGKDVELRCDPISGHTALYWYRQSLGQGLEFLIYFQGNSAPDKSGLPSDRFSAERTGGSVSTLTIQRTQQEDSAVYLCASSLEAGGAYGYTFGSGTRLTVV.